Below, 27 T cell receptor beta chains from the same sample are listed, as sequenced in a study of OX40 agonist ivuxolimab in advanced cancers. Repertoires were generated with immunoSEQ multiplex PCR, while TCRdb's copy carries only in-frame clones and drops some. This sample has 55,000 to 80,000 clones; about nine tenths occur once, and the top ten carry roughly 2%. This specimen consisted of CD4+ or CD8+ T cells sorted from blood, obtained in a trial of the OX40 agonist ivuxolimab. The source is an adult with an advanced solid tumor such as melanoma, head and neck, liver or kidney cancer.

The chain uses TRBV10-2 and TRBJ2-7, with D possibly being TRBD1 (5 bases). Germline-derived CDR1 and CDR2 are WSHSY and SAAADI. The CDR3 runs to 15 residues. Trimming removed 7 bases from V and 2 bases from J, with 18 bases in between. CDR3 bases: TGCGCCAGCACCAAGGGTACAGGCGTTACCTACGAGCAGTACTTC. Its protein is CASTKGTGVTYEQYF.

In this sample, this clone is medium-sized. The chain recombines TRBV2 with TRBJ2-7; 8 nucleotides agree with TRBD1. J gave up 5 bases and V 4 bases, and 13 bases lay outside the gene matches. This CDR3 has 16 residues. Germline CDR1 reads SNHLY; CDR2 reads FYNNEI. CDR3 in DNA: TGTGCCAGCAGTGTAGGGTTTTGGACAGGGATTGACGAGCAGTACTTC. It encodes CASSVGFWTGIDEQYF.

This chain joins TRBV18 and TRBJ1-5, with 7 bases matching TRBD1. After removal of 6 bases from V and 8 bases from J, the junction contained 7 bases not matched to a gene. The length of the CDR3 is 13 residues. Germline CDR1 and CDR2: KGHSH and LQKENI. The DNA for the CDR3 is TGTGCCAGCTCCAGGGGGGTTTGGGAGCCCCAGCATTTT. Translation: CASSRGVWEPQHF.

This chain links TRBV9 with TRBJ1-1; D call uncertain. Trimming removed 4 bases at V and 1 base at J, with 8 bases between. The CDR3 is 13 residues long. Germline V gene data show CDR1 as SGDLS and CDR2 as YYNGEE. The CDR3 is CASSPTANTEAFF. DNA for the CDR3: TGTGCCAGCAGCCCAACAGCGAACACTGAAGCTTTCTTT. Supplemented by reference TRBV9 and TRBJ1-1, the full variable domain reads DSGVTQTPKHLITATGQRVTLRCSPRSGDLSVYWYQQSLDQGLQFLIQYYNGEERAKGNILERFSAQQFPDLHSELNLSSLELGDSALYFCASSPTANTEAFFGQGTRLTVV.

The rearrangement links TRBV6-1 to TRBJ2-7; the D gene is possibly TRBD2 (6 bases). V shed 0 bases and J shed 4 bases, with 13 bases lying between them. From germline, CDR1 is MNHNS and CDR2 SASEGT. The CDR3 extends over 15 amino acids. The CDR3 loop reads CASSEASGLPYEQYF. CDR3 nucleotides: TGTGCCAGCAGTGAAGCCTCAGGACTACCATACGAGCAGTACTTC.

V usage is TRBV18 and J usage is TRBJ2-5, with unresolved D. Per the germline V gene, CDR1 is KGHSH and CDR2 is LQKENI. The V end was cut by 1 base, the J end by 2 bases, with 8 bases between. This CDR3 has 14 amino acids. CDR3 protein: CASSPQNLQETQYF. CDR3 DNA sequence: TGTGCCAGCTCACCACAGAACCTTCAAGAGACCCAGTACTTC.

This clone was seen a single time. V gene TRBV11-2 combines with J gene TRBJ2-2; the D gene could be TRBD1 or TRBD2 (5 bases each). Per the germline V gene, CDR1 is SGHAT and CDR2 is FQNNGV. Trimming stripped 2 bases from V and 3 bases from J, with 13 bases between. CDR3 length: 16 amino acids. The CDR3 DNA reads TGTGCCAGCAGCTTATCGAGGGGATACGACACCGGGGAGCTGTTTTTT. Translation: CASSLSRGYDTGELFF.

The CDR3 protein is CASSTRLALTYTQYF. The CDR3 DNA is TGTGCCAGCAGCACTAGACTAGCCCTCACCTATACGCAGTATTTT. The V and J genes are TRBV6-1 and TRBJ2-3, with 7 bases lining up with TRBD2. The germline CDR1 and CDR2 sequences are MNHNS and SASEGT. V shed 6 bases, J shed 7 bases, and the junction held 13 bases outside the gene matches. The CDR3 contains 15 residues.

The chain links TRBV15 to TRBJ1-3; D remains ambiguous. The V end was cut by 3 bases, the J end by 0 bases, with 9 bases between. The CDR3 covers 15 residues. Germline loops: CDR1 LNHNV, CDR2 YYDKDF (reference sequence). The CDR3 DNA reads TGTGCCACCAGCAGGTCCCGGGGCTCTGGAAACACCATATATTTT. This translates into CATSRSRGSGNTIYF.

This clone showed up just once. The V gene is TRBV7-2, the J gene TRBJ1-6, with TRBD1 matching over 8 bases. Per germline, CDR1 SGHTA and CDR2 FQGNSA. The CDR3 totals 15 residues. After removal of 4 bases from V and 10 bases from J, the junction contained 9 bases not matched to a gene. In DNA form, the CDR3 reads TGTGCCAGCAGCTACCGGACAGGGCGTTTCTCACCCCTCCACTTT. Amino acid sequence: CASSYRTGRFSPLHF.

The genes are TRBV28 and TRBJ1-2; perhaps TRBD1 as D (5 bases). Trimming pared 5 bases from V and 8 bases from J, leaving 12 bases between. The V gene's germline CDR1 is MDHEN and CDR2 SYDVKM. CDR3 length: 12 amino acids. The CDR3 sequence is CASSRQRLGYTF. CDR3 bases: TGTGCCAGCAGTCGACAGCGATTGGGCTACACCTTC.

The CDR3 is CASSVRTSGITLFSTDTQYF. The CDR3 DNA sequence: TGTGCCAGCAGCGTACGGACTAGCGGGATCACCTTATTCTCCACAGATACGCAGTATTTT. This chain connects TRBV2 to TRBJ2-3; 12 bases are a match to TRBD2. There are 20 residues in the CDR3. V lost 6 bases, J lost 2 bases, and 18 bases stayed unmatched. Germline-derived CDR1 and CDR2 are SNHLY and FYNNEI.

The chain has TRBV15 and TRBJ2-6, with D possibly called TRBD1 or TRBD2 (5 bases each). The CDR3 extends over 17 amino acids. Germline CDR1 reads LNHNV; CDR2 reads YYDKDF (reference sequence). The V gene lost 1 base and the J gene lost 3 bases, with 13 bases spanning the gap. The DNA for the CDR3 is TGTGCCACCAGCAGAGTTGGGGGAACCAGTGGGGCCAACGTCCTGACTTTC. Translated, it gives CATSRVGGTSGANVLTF. Full variable domain (missing parts from reference TRBV15 and TRBJ2-6): DAMVIQNPRYQVTQFGKPVTLSCSQTLNHNVMYWYQQKSSQAPKLLFHYYDKDFNNEADTPDNFQSRRPNTSFCFLDIRSPGLGDTAMYLCATSRVGGTSGANVLTFGAGSRLTVL.

The chain joins TRBV27 to TRBJ2-3; the match to TRBD2 covers 12 bases. The V and J ends lost 2 bases and 11 bases, in that order; junction bases with no gene match: 2. The germline V gene has CDR1 MNHEY and CDR2 SMNVEV (reference sequence). The CDR3 length is 13 residues. CDR3: CASSLKTSGGQYF. In DNA, the CDR3 is TGTGCCAGCAGTTTAAAGACTAGCGGGGGGCAGTATTTT.

The rearrangement links TRBV7-8 to TRBJ1-5; D not resolved. Germline V lookup: CDR1 SGHVS, CDR2 FQNEAQ. This CDR3 is 15 amino acids long. The V end was cut by 0 bases, the J end by 4 bases, with 10 bases between. CDR3 region: CASSLALSGNQPQHF. The CDR3 DNA follows: TGTGCCAGCAGCTTAGCGCTGTCGGGTAATCAGCCCCAGCATTTT.

The J gene is TRBJ1-3, the V gene TRBV28, with D hard to call. The CDR3 is 15 residues long. Germline CDR1 is MDHEN and CDR2 is SYDVKM. V dropped 6 bases and J dropped 0 bases, with 12 bases sitting between them. The chain's CDR3 is CASSPPWGSGNTIYF. Written as DNA, the CDR3 is TGTGCCAGCAGCCCCCCGTGGGGCTCTGGAAACACCATATATTTT.

The V and J genes are TRBV19 and TRBJ2-6, with D unclear. CDR3 length equals 14 residues. Germline assignment: CDR1 LNHDA and CDR2 SQIVND (reference sequence). Deletions cut 7 bases from V and 0 bases from J, with 7 bases between. In DNA form, the CDR3 reads TGTGCCAGTAATCAGTTCTCTGGGGCCAACGTCCTGACTTTC. Translation gives CASNQFSGANVLTF.

This chain uses TRBV9 with TRBJ1-5; D is unresolved. This CDR3 region has 15 residues. Germline values: CDR1 SGDLS, CDR2 YYNGEE. Trimming shortened V by 2 bases and J by 1 base, and 10 bases separated the two germline ends. The CDR3 DNA reads as TGTGCCAGCAGCGTCACGTGGGAAAGCAATCAGCCCCAGCATTTT. Translating gives CASSVTWESNQPQHF. The variable domain in full, with the rest retrieved from reference TRBV9 and TRBJ1-5, is DSGVTQTPKHLITATGQRVTLRCSPRSGDLSVYWYQQSLDQGLQFLIQYYNGEERAKGNILERFSAQQFPDLHSELNLSSLELGDSALYFCASSVTWESNQPQHFGDGTRLSIL.

This chain connects TRBV27 to TRBJ1-5; no definite D call. Trimming cost V 4 bases and J 2 bases, with 18 bases left between them. CDR1 and CDR2 from the germline V gene are MNHEY and SMNVEV (reference sequence). This CDR3 contains 17 residues. CDR3 bases: TGTGCCAGCAGTTCCTACACCGGGGAACGGGGCAATCAGCCCCAGCATTTT. It translates to CASSSYTGERGNQPQHF.

The genes are TRBV19 and TRBJ2-5; 9 bases are a match to TRBD2. Per the germline V gene, CDR1 is LNHDA and CDR2 is SQIVND (reference sequence). CDR3 length: 16 amino acids. V trimming: 6 bases; J trimming: 4 bases; junction bases outside the gene matches: 12. The CDR3 region has the DNA TGTGCCAGTAGCCCATTCGCTAGCGGGAATAGAGAGACCCAGTACTTC. Translated, it gives CASSPFASGNRETQYF.

As for this clone: One junction end does not reproduce the germline sequence, and a read error may be involved. The rearrangement uses TRBV27 and TRBJ1-2, with D maybe TRBD1 (6 bases). This CDR3 contains 12 residues. Germline CDR1 MNHEY, CDR2 SMNVEV (reference sequence). In DNA, the CDR3 is TGTGCCAGCAGCCCCGTAGGGGGACGGGGAGTCTTC. Residues: CASSPVGGRGVF.

The genes are TRBV6-6 and TRBJ1-2, with no clear D. V lost 4 bases, J lost 7 bases, and 13 bases lay in between. The CDR3 runs 13 residues. Looked up from germline, CDR1 is MNHNY and CDR2 is SVGAGI (reference sequence). The CDR3 region is CASSSAQAFGYTF. CDR3 bases: TGTGCCAGCAGTTCCGCTCAGGCTTTTGGCTACACCTTC.

CDR3 in DNA: TGTGCCAGCCGGCCGGGACTAGCGAACACCGGGGAGCTGTTTTTT. Its protein product is CASRPGLANTGELFF. V usage is TRBV27 and J usage is TRBJ2-2; 8 bases are shared with TRBD2. Germline lookup yields CDR1 MNHEY and CDR2 SMNVEV (reference sequence). The CDR3 contains 15 residues. Losses at the gene ends were 8 bases for V and 0 bases for J; bases not matched to a gene: 5.

The chain employs TRBV7-6 and TRBJ1-4; perhaps TRBD1 as D (5 bases). The length of the CDR3 is 15 residues. Trimming pared 6 bases from V and 5 bases from J, leaving 16 bases between. The germline CDR1 and CDR2 sequences are SGHVS and FNYEAQ. The CDR3, as DNA: TGTGCCAGCAGTGCTGGGGCGCGGTCCAATGAAAAACTGTTTTTT. This codes for CASSAGARSNEKLFF.

This chain uses TRBV6-5 with TRBJ2-7, with 9 bases that match TRBD2. Germline CDR1 and CDR2: MNHEY and SVGAGI. The V gene end was trimmed by 6 bases and the J gene end by 3 bases; junction bases not matched to a gene: 6. The CDR3 runs 14 residues. The CDR3 sequence is CASSASSGNYEQYF. The CDR3 DNA is TGTGCCAGCAGCGCCTCTAGCGGGAACTACGAGCAGTACTTC.

This chain joins TRBV9 and TRBJ1-3, with 8 nucleotides matching TRBD1. Germline loops: CDR1 SGDLS, CDR2 YYNGEE. The CDR3 has 17 amino acids. The junction had 9 bases not matched to a gene; V was cut back by 3 bases and J by 1 base. The CDR3 coding sequence is TGTGCCAGCAGCGGACATGGACAGGGTCTATCTGGAAACACCATATATTTT. Its translation is CASSGHGQGLSGNTIYF.

J is TRBJ1-1 and V is TRBV2; TRBD1 agrees at 7 bases. The CDR3 contains 14 residues. V was pared by 6 bases and J by 4 bases, with 8 bases of the junction left unmatched. Germline lookup yields CDR1 SNHLY and CDR2 FYNNEI. The CDR3 sequence: CASREQGFFTEAFF. CDR3 nucleotide sequence: TGTGCCAGCAGGGAACAGGGGTTCTTCACTGAAGCTTTCTTT.